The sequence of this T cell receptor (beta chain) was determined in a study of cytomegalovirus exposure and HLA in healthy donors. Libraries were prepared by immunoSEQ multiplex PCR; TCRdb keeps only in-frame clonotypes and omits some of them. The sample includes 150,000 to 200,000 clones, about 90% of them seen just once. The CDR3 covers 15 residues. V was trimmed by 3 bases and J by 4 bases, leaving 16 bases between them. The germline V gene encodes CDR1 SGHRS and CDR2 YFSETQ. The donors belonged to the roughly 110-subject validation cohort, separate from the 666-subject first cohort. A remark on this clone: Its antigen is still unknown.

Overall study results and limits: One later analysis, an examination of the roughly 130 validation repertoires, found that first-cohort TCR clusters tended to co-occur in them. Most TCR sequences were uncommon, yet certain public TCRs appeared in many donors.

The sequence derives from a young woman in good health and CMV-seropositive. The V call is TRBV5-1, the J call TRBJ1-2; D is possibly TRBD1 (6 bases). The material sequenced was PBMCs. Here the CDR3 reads CASSSTGSGGYGYTF. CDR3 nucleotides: TGCGCCAGCAGCTCCACAGGGTCAGGTGGCTATGGCTACACCTTC.